Here is one T cell receptor beta chain with its context. What this receptor recognizes is not known. Within one base of it there is no much larger clone, and no base qualities were kept. Receptors were amplified or captured by the immunoSEQ multiplex PCR assay. TCRdb limited this immuneACCESS table to in-frame rearrangements with V and J called. A share of clones is missing; checked studies link under half to unresolved V genes, and the rest is unexplained. Counted in this sample were roughly 190,000 clones; 90% to 95% of them appeared once. The ten largest account for less than 1.6% of the sample. This sample is part of a study of control samples from healthy donors and cancer patients (dated by TCRdb to the early 2020s). The germline V gene (reference sequence) gives CDR1 as LNHDA and CDR2 as SQIVND. Spanning cysteine to phenylalanine, the CDR3 consists of 14 amino acids. The entry retains the CDR3 DNA only, 42 bases that are in frame from base 1. V is clipped by 5 bases and J by 5 bases, and the sequence between their germline boundaries is 13 bases long.

Sequenced: blood. This chain joins TRBV19 to TRBJ1-5; the best D guess is TRBD1, with 6 bases matching. The clonotype comes from a woman younger than 45 in good health. In nucleotide form, the sequence is TGTGCCAGTAGTCTCGATCACAGGGATCAGCCCCAGCATTTT. This gives the protein CASSLDHRDQPQHF. Outside the CDR3, residues come from the reference TRBV19 and TRBJ1-5 proteins, so the full variable domain is: DGGITQSPKYLFRKEGQNVTLSCEQNLNHDAMYWYRQDPGQGLRLIYYSQIVNDFQKGDIAEGYSVSREKKESFPLTVTSAQKNPTAFYLCASSLDHRDQPQHFGDGTRLSIL.